A selection of T cell receptor beta chains follows, all from one sample in a study of T cells of healthy individuals. A single record per CDR3 protein comes from TCRdb applying MiXCR to the 5' RACE reads. The table records around 79,000 distinct CDR3 sequences, roughly 5% of them present only once. All receptors come from a female donor in good health. CDR3s include the opening cysteine and the closing phenylalanine or tryptophan. Each record gives: D gene, V gene, J gene, clone size, CDR3 protein, CDR3 DNA. The D gene is left open where the match is weak. Clone size, where shown, is once, few, many, or a class for clones that have expanded.

>TRBD2|TRBV28|TRBJ2-7|few
CASKTSDYEQYF
TGTGCCAGCAAGACTAGCGACTACGAGCAGTACTTC
>NA|TRBV14|TRBJ2-7|many
CASSQVGEQYF
TGTGCCAGCAGCCAAGTCGGGGAGCAGTACTTC
>TRBD2|TRBV20-1|TRBJ2-3|NA
CSASTPRGTSGSTDTQYF
TGCAGTGCTAGTACCCCTCGCGGGACTAGCGGGAGTACGGATACGCAGTATTTT
>NA|TRBV3-1|TRBJ1-1|NA
CASSQVLRDTEAFF
TGTGCCAGCAGCCAAGTCCTCCGGGACACTGAAGCTTTCTTT
>TRBD1|TRBV7-9|TRBJ1-5|many
CASSEYTGTVNQPQHF
TGTGCCAGCAGCGAATATACCGGGACAGTTAATCAGCCCCAGCATTTT
>TRBD2|TRBV29-1|TRBJ2-1|many
CSVEGGRAVYNEQFF
TGCAGCGTTGAAGGCGGGAGGGCCGTTTACAATGAGCAGTTCTTC
>NA|TRBV4-3|TRBJ1-1|many
CASSQGISGTTEAFF
TGCGCCAGCAGCCAAGGGATATCAGGGACGACTGAAGCTTTCTTT
>NA|TRBV4-3|TRBJ1-6|few
CASSRGSGAGNSPLHF
TGCGCCAGCAGCCGGGGCTCGGGAGCAGGGAATTCACCCCTCCACTTT
>NA|TRBV24-1|TRBJ2-1|NA
CATSDLGSWSEQFF
TGTGCCACCAGTGACTTAGGTTCTTGGAGTGAGCAGTTCTTC
>NA|TRBV7-9|TRBJ1-5|NA
CASSLDRQPQHF
TGTGCCAGCAGCTTAGACAGACAGCCCCAGCATTTT
>NA|TRBV20-1|TRBJ2-3|NA
CSARGARDYLSTDTQYF
TGCAGTGCTAGGGGGGCCCGGGACTATTTAAGCACAGATACGCAGTATTTT
>NA|TRBV28|TRBJ1-1|many
CASSFMASKGYFSEAFF
TGTGCCAGCAGTTTTATGGCTAGTAAGGGATATTTTTCTGAAGCTTTCTTT
>NA|TRBV3-1|TRBJ1-1|few
CASSRMAEAFF
TGTGCCAGCAGCCGAATGGCCGAAGCTTTCTTT
>NA|TRBV6-1|TRBJ2-2|many
CASSETGVTGELFF
TGTGCCAGCAGTGAAACGGGGGTCACCGGGGAGCTGTTTTTT
>NA|TRBV4-1|TRBJ1-4|many
CASSQGGTGSTNEKLFF
TGCGCCAGCAGCCAGGGAGGGACTGGATCAACTAATGAAAAACTGTTTTTT
>TRBD2|TRBV11-2|TRBJ2-5|NA
CASSPSTSGLETQYF
TGTGCCAGCAGCCCGTCGACTAGCGGCCTAGAGACCCAGTACTTC
>TRBD2|TRBV6-2/TRBV6-3|TRBJ2-3|NA
CASSFPQRGRASTDTQYF
TGTGCCAGCAGTTTCCCTCAACGGGGGAGGGCCAGCACAGATACGCAGTATTTT
>TRBD1|TRBV5-5|TRBJ2-3|many
CASSPSTPGTGIMTDTQYF
TGTGCCAGCAGCCCAAGCACCCCCGGGACAGGGATAATGACAGATACGCAGTATTTT
>TRBD2|TRBV4-3|TRBJ2-1|many
CASSQEAGGSYNEQFF
TGCGCCAGCAGCCAAGAGGCGGGAGGGTCCTACAATGAGCAGTTCTTC
>TRBD1|TRBV20-1|TRBJ2-7|many
CSATPRPGQATYEQYF
TGCAGTGCTACCCCCCGCCCGGGACAGGCAACCTACGAGCAGTACTTC
>NA|TRBV7-9|TRBJ1-5|many
CASSLDTDSNQPQHF
TGTGCCAGCAGCTTAGACACAGATAGCAATCAGCCCCAGCATTTT
>NA|TRBV27|TRBJ2-3|many
CASSFTPGTDTQYF
TGTGCCAGCAGTTTCACCCCAGGGACAGATACGCAGTATTTT
>NA|TRBV6-1|TRBJ1-5|few
CASSETVSGSRVINQPQHF
TGTGCCAGCAGTGAAACGGTATCGGGGTCTAGGGTAATCAATCAGCCCCAGCATTTT
>NA|TRBV12-3/TRBV12-4|TRBJ1-1|few
CASSFKGPGAEAFF
TGTGCCAGCAGTTTTAAGGGCCCTGGTGCGGAAGCTTTCTTT
>TRBD2|TRBV5-1|TRBJ2-7|few
CASSLKREGRYEQYF
TGCGCCAGCAGCTTGAAGCGGGAGGGCCGCTACGAGCAGTACTTC
>NA|TRBV6-2/TRBV6-3|TRBJ1-5|NA
CASSYSKPNHYQPQHF
TGTGCCAGCAGTTACTCGAAACCCAACCATTATCAGCCCCAGCATTTT
>TRBD2|TRBV7-2|TRBJ2-7|few
CASSFYVAGAAYEQYF
TGTGCCAGCAGCTTCTATGTAGCGGGAGCAGCCTACGAGCAGTACTTC
>TRBD2|TRBV7-9|TRBJ2-1|many
CASSFEAGGYNEQFF
TGTGCCAGCAGCTTCGAAGCGGGAGGCTACAATGAGCAGTTCTTC
>TRBD1|TRBV29-1|TRBJ1-2|many
CSGQTGVGYGYTF
TGCAGCGGGCAGACAGGGGTGGGCTATGGCTACACCTTC
>NA|TRBV4-1|TRBJ1-3|NA
CASSQDGSSGNTIYF
TGCGCCAGCAGCCAAGACGGCAGCTCTGGAAACACCATATATTTT
>NA|TRBV28|TRBJ1-2|many
CASSSPSWTAYGYTF
TGTGCCAGCAGTTCCCCTTCGTGGACAGCCTATGGCTACACCTTC
>NA|TRBV12-3/TRBV12-4|TRBJ1-5|few
CASSTGTGRDQPQHF
TGTGCCAGCAGTACAGGCACAGGGAGAGATCAGCCCCAGCATTTT
>TRBD1|TRBV28|TRBJ1-2|few
CASSPYWTGDNYGYTF
TGTGCCAGCAGTCCCTACTGGACAGGCGACAACTATGGCTACACCTTC
>TRBD1|TRBV5-1|TRBJ1-1|many
CASSSRTGDTEAFF
TGCGCCAGCAGCTCACGGACAGGGGACACTGAAGCTTTCTTT
>NA|TRBV28|TRBJ1-1|NA
CASKAGMNTEAFF
TGTGCCAGCAAGGCAGGGATGAACACTGAAGCTTTCTTT
>TRBD2|TRBV7-2|TRBJ2-1|many
CASSLVPSGTSYNEQFF
TGTGCCAGCAGCTTAGTTCCTAGCGGGACCTCTTACAATGAGCAGTTCTTC
>NA|TRBV7-9|TRBJ1-1|NA
CASSPPHSEAFF
TGTGCCAGCAGCCCTCCGCACTCTGAAGCTTTCTTT
>TRBD2|TRBV4-1|TRBJ2-7|many
CASSQEPQLAISYEQYF
TGCGCCAGCAGCCAAGAACCCCAACTAGCGATCTCCTACGAGCAGTACTTC
>TRBD1|TRBV7-2|TRBJ2-7|few
CASSRLSGTVTYEQYF
TGTGCCAGCAGTCGATTGTCCGGGACAGTAACCTACGAGCAGTACTTC
>NA|TRBV5-4|TRBJ2-2|few
CASSLDDPNTGELFF
TGTGCCAGCAGCTTGGACGACCCGAACACCGGGGAGCTGTTTTTT
>NA|TRBV27|TRBJ2-6|few
CASSSVIAGANVLTF
TGTGCCAGCAGTTCCGTCATAGCTGGGGCCAACGTCCTGACTTTC
>TRBD2|TRBV7-2|TRBJ2-7|many
CASGPGGQTYEQYF
TGTGCCAGCGGACCGGGGGGGCAAACCTACGAGCAGTACTTC
>TRBD1|TRBV7-9|TRBJ1-4|few
CASSSLMGQGASNEKLFF
TGTGCCAGCAGCTCCTTAATGGGACAGGGGGCTTCTAATGAAAAACTGTTTTTT
>TRBD1|TRBV9|TRBJ1-2|few
CASSGRTGDDYGYTF
TGTGCCAGCAGCGGGAGGACAGGGGACGATTATGGCTACACCTTC
>NA|TRBV6-6|TRBJ1-2|many
CASSYGRGGYTF
TGTGCCAGCAGTTATGGCCGAGGAGGCTACACCTTC
>NA|TRBV20-1|TRBJ2-7|NA
CSANRQAPYEQYF
TGCAGTGCTAACAGACAGGCCCCCTACGAGCAGTACTTC
>NA|TRBV15|TRBJ1-5|NA
CATAPDSNNQPQHF
TGTGCCACCGCGCCGGACAGCAACAATCAGCCCCAGCATTTT
>NA|TRBV18|TRBJ1-1|few
CASSPPMGVGNTEAFF
TGTGCCAGCTCACCACCGATGGGAGTCGGGAACACTGAAGCTTTCTTT
>NA|TRBV6-2/TRBV6-3|TRBJ1-2|many
CASSYTSNYGYTF
TGTGCCAGCAGTTATACGTCTAACTATGGCTACACCTTC
>TRBD2|TRBV7-2|TRBJ2-7|many
CASSELAGTGSHEQYF
TGTGCCAGCAGCGAACTAGCGGGGACCGGATCCCACGAGCAGTACTTC
>NA|TRBV12-3/TRBV12-4|TRBJ2-2|many
CASSFNDRTGELFF
TGTGCCAGCAGTTTTAATGATCGTACCGGGGAGCTGTTTTTT
>TRBD2|TRBV9|TRBJ2-2|many
CASSASGTSVTGELFF
TGTGCCAGCAGCGCGAGTGGGACTAGCGTTACCGGGGAGCTGTTTTTT
>TRBD2|TRBV7-8|TRBJ2-1|many
CASSSDPRLAASSYNEQFF
TGTGCCAGCAGTTCAGACCCGAGACTAGCGGCAAGCTCCTACAATGAGCAGTTCTTC
>NA|TRBV3-1|TRBJ2-3|many
CASSQGQGYTDTQYF
TGTGCCAGCAGCCAAGGCCAGGGGTACACAGATACGCAGTATTTT
>TRBD1|TRBV6-5|TRBJ1-6|many
CASSYTVTGNNSPLHF
TGTGCCAGCAGTTACACCGTGACAGGGAATAATTCACCCCTCCACTTT